A selection of T cell receptor beta chains follows, all from one sample in a study of T cells after yellow fever vaccination. TCRdb reprocessed the 5' RACE reads via MiXCR and lists one record per CDR3 protein. The table includes approximately 110,000 distinct CDR3 sequences, around 7.4% detected once. This specimen consisted of CD4+ T cells sorted from PBMCs, obtained more than 8 days after the first yellow fever vaccination. Receptors were obtained from a man aged 18 to 29 who received the YFV17D yellow fever vaccine. Both conserved end residues are part of each CDR3. D genes are given only for firm matches. Size is stated as how often the clone was seen (once, few, many) or a class if it is expanded.

clone_size j_call v_call d_call cdr3_nt cdr3_aa
many TRBJ2-7 TRBV6-5 - TGTGCCAGCAGCCTGAACGGCGGATCCTACGAGCAGTACTTC CASSLNGGSYEQYF
many TRBJ1-1 TRBV5-1 - TGCGCCAGCAGCTTCGTAGAGAACACTGAAGCTTTCTTT CASSFVENTEAFF
many TRBJ2-1 TRBV20-1 TRBD2 TGCAGTGCTAGAGAAGTTGGCGGGGGGTACTACAATGAGCAGTTCTTC CSAREVGGGYYNEQFF
few TRBJ2-3 TRBV5-5 - TGTGCCAGCAGCTTGCAGGCAGGGAGCACAGATACGCAGTATTTT CASSLQAGSTDTQYF
many TRBJ1-6 TRBV12-3/TRBV12-4 - TGTGCCAGCACCACTAGTTGGCAGAGGGGATCACCCCTCCACTTT CASTTSWQRGSPLHF
many TRBJ2-1 TRBV11-3 TRBD2 TGTGCCAGCAGCTTAGTGGGACTAGCGGGGGGGCTTAGCTCCTACAATGAGCAGTTCTTC CASSLVGLAGGLSSYNEQFF
many TRBJ1-5 TRBV20-1 - TGCAGTTTTACGGACAGCCAGATGCCCCAGCATTTT CSFTDSQMPQHF
many TRBJ2-1 TRBV9 - TGTGCCAGCAGCGTAGAGGGTTGGGGTTACAATGAGCAGTTCTTC CASSVEGWGYNEQFF
many TRBJ2-3 TRBV5-6 - TGTGCCAGCAGCTTGTTAGAGTTGGTGGGAGCAGATACGCAGTATTTT CASSLLELVGADTQYF
many TRBJ2-3 TRBV7-2 - TGTGCCAGCAGCCCATACACAGATACGCAGTATTTT CASSPYTDTQYF
many TRBJ1-4 TRBV4-3 TRBD1 TGCGCCAGCAGCCAGGGGACAGGGTATGAAAAACTGTTTTTT CASSQGTGYEKLFF
many TRBJ1-4 TRBV5-1 - TGCGCCAGCAGCTTGGTTTCTAACGTACACGAAAAACTGTTTTTT CASSLVSNVHEKLFF
many TRBJ1-3 TRBV12-3/TRBV12-4 - TGTGCCAGCAGTCGGGTCCGGCGTGGAAACACCATATATTTT CASSRVRRGNTIYF
few TRBJ1-2 TRBV18 - TGTGCCAGCTCACCCCGGACGGGGAACTATGGCTACACCTTC CASSPRTGNYGYTF
few TRBJ2-4 TRBV6-5 - TGTGCCAGCAGTTACGGCGCCACCAAAAACATTCAGTACTTC CASSYGATKNIQYF
many TRBJ2-3 TRBV3-1 - TGTGCCAGCAGCCAAAGGTCAGGGGCGCCCACAGATACGCAGTATTTT CASSQRSGAPTDTQYF